This T cell receptor beta chain was identified in a study of T cells expressing NK-cell markers. Study overall: From sorted CD3+CD56+NKG2C+, CD3+CD56+NKG2C- and CD3+CD56-NKG2C+ T cells came the TCR beta repertoires.

TCRdb re-called the 5' RACE reads and gives one entry per CDR3 protein, without DNA. The sample table includes approximately 440,000 distinct CDR3 sequences. The sequenced material came from blood T cells: a sorted CD56 or NKG2C T cell subset, CD4+ or CD8+ T cells, or bulk PBMC T cells (not recorded which). The receptor comes from a woman aged 50 to 65 in good health.

CDR3: CASSLARGDEKLFF. This chain connects TRBV12-3 or TRBV12-4 to TRBJ1-4; TCRdb picks TRBD1, but there is no DNA to check that call. The CDR3 spans 14 residues.